Each of the 7 T cell receptor beta chains below was sequenced from the same sample in a study of blood T cells in healthy people across ages. Using a J-beta primer mix together with a sample-barcoded 5' primer, a second PCR was run for roughly 6 to 12 cycles. TCRdb reprocessed the 5' RACE reads via MiXCR and lists one record per CDR3 protein. The sample has fewer than 2,000,000 distinct CDR3 sequences, about 31% seen once; the top ten hold about 11%. Sequencing was performed on blood. Receptors were obtained from a woman aged 25 to 39 in good health.

The sample holds a few counts of this clonotype. V gene TRBV28 combines with J gene TRBJ1-2, with 9 bases identical to TRBD1. This CDR3 contains 13 residues. Trimming cost V 11 bases and J 3 bases; bases outside gene matches: 7. Germline CDR1 MDHEN, CDR2 SYDVKM. For the CDR3, the DNA is TGTGCCGCGACAGGGGGAGTCTACTATGGCTACACCTTC. It translates to CAATGGVYYGYTF.

The chain carries TRBV20-1 and TRBJ1-2, with D possibly being TRBD1 (5 bases). CDR1 and CDR2 from the germline V gene are DFQATT and SNEGSKA (reference sequence). Between the trimmed V and J ends, which lost 3 bases and 8 bases, there was a span of 16 bases. CDR3 length equals 13 residues. For the CDR3, the DNA is TGCAGTGCTAGGCCCCTCGGGGGGGAAGGCTACACCTTC. Amino acids: CSARPLGGEGYTF.

This clonotype has a handful of counts. The chain joins TRBV29-1 to TRBJ1-1; D might be TRBD1 (6 bases). The germline gives CDR1 SQVTM, CDR2 ANQGSEA. The CDR3 contains 16 residues. V shed 4 bases and J shed 6 bases, with 24 bases lying between them. The CDR3, as DNA: TGCAGCGTTGCGGGTTTTAGGGCAGGGGCGGTTGCTGAAGCTTTCTTT. Amino acids: CSVAGFRAGAVAEAFF.

This clonotype occurred a few times. The V gene is TRBV20-1, the J gene TRBJ1-2; TRBD1 might be the D (5 bases). The CDR3 totals 13 residues. The V end was cut by 3 bases, the J end by 8 bases, with 16 bases between. From germline, CDR1 is DFQATT and CDR2 SNEGSKA (reference sequence). This CDR3 is CSASRDTGYGYTF. The CDR3, as DNA: TGCAGTGCTAGCAGGGATACGGGCTACGGCTACACCTTC.

This clonotype was observed a few times. The chain uses TRBV6-1 and TRBJ2-5; the match to TRBD2 covers 8 bases. V gave up 6 bases and J gave up 5 bases; unmatched junction bases: 8. CDR3 length: 14 amino acids. Germline V lookup: CDR1 MNHNS, CDR2 SASEGT. The CDR3 DNA reads TGTGCCAGCAGCGCCACCGGGACTAGGGAGACCCAGTACTTC. Translating it yields CASSATGTRETQYF.

The rearrangement uses TRBV4-1 and TRBJ2-1, with D maybe TRBD1 (5 bases). The CDR3 runs 17 residues. The V end lost 3 bases, the J end lost 5 bases, and 20 bases lay between the germline ends. The germline V gene encodes CDR1 MGHRA and CDR2 YSYEKL. CDR3: CASSHPRRTGANNEQFF. The CDR3 nucleotides read TGCGCCAGCAGCCACCCCCGGAGAACAGGAGCGAACAATGAGCAGTTCTTC.

This clonotype was seen a handful of times. V is TRBV27 and J is TRBJ2-3; D remains ambiguous. The CDR3 runs 15 residues. Trimming shortened V by 2 bases and J by 2 bases, and 11 bases separated the two germline ends. Germline-derived CDR1 and CDR2 are MNHEY and SMNVEV (reference sequence). The CDR3: CASSLVGELTDTQYF. The CDR3 coding sequence is TGTGCCAGCAGTTTAGTTGGCGAACTCACAGATACGCAGTATTTT.